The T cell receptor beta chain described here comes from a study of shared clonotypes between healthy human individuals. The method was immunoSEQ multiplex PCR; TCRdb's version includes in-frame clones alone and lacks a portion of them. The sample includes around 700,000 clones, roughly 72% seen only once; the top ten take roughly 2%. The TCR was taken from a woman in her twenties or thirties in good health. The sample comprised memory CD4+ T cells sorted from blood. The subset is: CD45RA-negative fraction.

The CDR3 nucleotides are TGTGCCAGCAGCATCCTAACTAGCGGGAGTGGGTCTGGCGAGCAGTACTTC. Translated, it gives CASSILTSGSGSGEQYF. The chain recombines TRBV5-6 with TRBJ2-7; 11 bases agree with TRBD2. V gave up 4 bases and J gave up 6 bases; unmatched junction bases: 15. The CDR3 runs 17 residues. Germline V gene data show CDR1 as SGHDT and CDR2 as YYEEEE. Looking up the rest from reference TRBV5-6 and TRBJ2-7 gives the full variable domain: DAGVTQSPTHLIKTRGQQVTLRCSPKSGHDTVSWYQQALGQGPQFIFQYYEEEERQRGNFPDRFSGHQFPNYSSELNVNALLLGDSALYLCASSILTSGSGSGEQYFGPGTRLTVT.